Listed below are T cell receptor beta chains from one sample, sequenced in a study of beta chain features in type 1 diabetes. Method: immunoSEQ multiplex PCR; TCRdb's copy keeps in-frame clones and lacks some. Of about 140,000 clones in the sample, roughly 10% are singletons; the top ten hold 0.55% to 0.65%. Sample: central memory CD4+ T cells from blood. These receptors were collected from a woman aged 35 to 49 in good health. CDR3s include the opening cysteine and the closing phenylalanine or tryptophan. The order of the fields is D gene, clone size, V gene, J gene, CDR3 DNA, CDR3 protein. A D gene is named only where the DNA matches it firmly. Clone sizes are given selectively: once, few, many, or a class where the clone is expanded.

d_gene: TRBD1; abundance: -; v_gene: TRBV5-1; j_gene: TRBJ2-2; CDR3nt: TGCGCCAGCACCGTAGGACAGGGCGGCACCGGGGAGCTGTTTTTT; CDR3aa: CASTVGQGGTGELFF
d_gene: TRBD2; abundance: many; v_gene: TRBV7-9; j_gene: TRBJ2-1; CDR3nt: TGTGCCAGCAGCTTAGCGGGCAGCGGGGGTTTCGAGCAGTTCTTC; CDR3aa: CASSLAGSGGFEQFF
d_gene: -; abundance: few; v_gene: TRBV7-8; j_gene: TRBJ1-3; CDR3nt: TGTGCCAGCAGTTCGGGAGGAGGGAGTGGAAACACCATATATTTT; CDR3aa: CASSSGGGSGNTIYF
d_gene: -; abundance: few; v_gene: TRBV6-6; j_gene: TRBJ2-1; CDR3nt: TGTGCCAGCAGTCCCGACAGATCGGTGTGGCAGTTCTTC; CDR3aa: CASSPDRSVWQFF
d_gene: -; abundance: -; v_gene: TRBV27; j_gene: TRBJ1-2; CDR3nt: TGTGCCAGCAGGCCCGCTGGGAGGGATGGCTACACCTTC; CDR3aa: CASRPAGRDGYTF
d_gene: TRBD1; abundance: few; v_gene: TRBV2; j_gene: TRBJ1-2; CDR3nt: TGTGCCAGCAGTCCCGACAGGGGACGCCTCTATGGCTACACCTTC; CDR3aa: CASSPDRGRLYGYTF
d_gene: -; abundance: few; v_gene: TRBV10-2; j_gene: TRBJ2-3; CDR3nt: TGCGCCAGCAAAGCCCTCACTAGCACAGATACGCAGTATTTT; CDR3aa: CASKALTSTDTQYF
d_gene: TRBD1; abundance: few; v_gene: TRBV6-5; j_gene: TRBJ1-6; CDR3nt: TGTGCCAGCAGCCACGGGGACAGGGATAATTCACCCCTCCACTTT; CDR3aa: CASSHGDRDNSPLHF
d_gene: -; abundance: -; v_gene: TRBV28; j_gene: TRBJ2-2; CDR3nt: TGTGCCAGCAGTTTCAGGGTCGAGGCCGGGGAGCTGTTTTTT; CDR3aa: CASSFRVEAGELFF
d_gene: -; abundance: -; v_gene: TRBV10-3; j_gene: TRBJ2-7; CDR3nt: TGTGCCATCAGTGAGTTGTTAGAGCAGTACTTC; CDR3aa: CAISELLEQYF
d_gene: -; abundance: -; v_gene: TRBV5-1; j_gene: TRBJ1-1; CDR3nt: TGCGCCAGCAGCTTTCAGAACACTGAAGCTTTCTTT; CDR3aa: CASSFQNTEAFF
d_gene: TRBD1; abundance: few; v_gene: TRBV10-3; j_gene: TRBJ1-1; CDR3nt: TGTGCCATCAGTGGAGGGGGCGAGACTGAAGCTTTCTTT; CDR3aa: CAISGGGETEAFF
d_gene: TRBD2; abundance: few; v_gene: TRBV5-4; j_gene: TRBJ2-3; CDR3nt: TGTGCCAGCAGCTCCCTCACCTTAGCGGGGGGCCGTGGGAATACGCAGTATTTT; CDR3aa: CASSSLTLAGGRGNTQYF
d_gene: -; abundance: -; v_gene: TRBV18; j_gene: TRBJ2-1; CDR3nt: TGTGCCAGCTCACTCTTAGAGACAGGCCCCCTCCCCAATGAGCAGTTCTTC; CDR3aa: CASSLLETGPLPNEQFF
d_gene: TRBD1; abundance: few; v_gene: TRBV7-6; j_gene: TRBJ2-5; CDR3nt: TGTGCCAGCAGCTTAGCCGGACAGGTTGGCGCAAAGACCCAGTACTTC; CDR3aa: CASSLAGQVGAKTQYF
d_gene: -; abundance: -; v_gene: TRBV19; j_gene: TRBJ1-1; CDR3nt: TGTGCCAGTAGTACCCGAGGACAGTTGAACACTGAAGCTTTCTTT; CDR3aa: CASSTRGQLNTEAFF
d_gene: TRBD1; abundance: few; v_gene: TRBV5-1; j_gene: TRBJ1-1; CDR3nt: TGCGCCAGCAGCAACTATGTGGGACAGGGACCCACTGAAGCTTTCTTT; CDR3aa: CASSNYVGQGPTEAFF
d_gene: -; abundance: -; v_gene: TRBV19; j_gene: TRBJ1-5; CDR3nt: TGTGCCAGTAGTATAAATGAGAATCAGCCCCAGCATTTT; CDR3aa: CASSINENQPQHF
d_gene: TRBD1; abundance: -; v_gene: TRBV29-1; j_gene: TRBJ2-3; CDR3nt: TGCAGCGTCCTACAGGGGGTAAGCACAGATACGCAGTATTTT; CDR3aa: CSVLQGVSTDTQYF
d_gene: -; abundance: few; v_gene: TRBV27; j_gene: TRBJ1-1; CDR3nt: TGTGCCAGCAGTCCCCGAACTTTGAACACTGAAGCTTTCTTT; CDR3aa: CASSPRTLNTEAFF
d_gene: TRBD2; abundance: -; v_gene: TRBV5-4; j_gene: TRBJ2-5; CDR3nt: TGTGCCAGCAGCCTCGGACTAGCGGGGGCCCAAGAGACCCAGTACTTC; CDR3aa: CASSLGLAGAQETQYF
d_gene: TRBD1; abundance: -; v_gene: TRBV6-5; j_gene: TRBJ1-1; CDR3nt: TGTGCCAGCAGTCTTAGGGCAGGGGGGAACACTGAAGCTTTCTTT; CDR3aa: CASSLRAGGNTEAFF
d_gene: TRBD2; abundance: few; v_gene: TRBV6-6; j_gene: TRBJ2-5; CDR3nt: TGTGCCAGCACCCTGGCGGGGGGGCGCGGGACCCAGTACTTC; CDR3aa: CASTLAGGRGTQYF
d_gene: TRBD1; abundance: few; v_gene: TRBV7-7; j_gene: TRBJ2-2; CDR3nt: TGTGCTAGCAGCTCAGGGGGGAACACCGGGGAGCTGTTTTTT; CDR3aa: CASSSGGNTGELFF
d_gene: -; abundance: few; v_gene: TRBV6-5; j_gene: TRBJ1-2; CDR3nt: TGTGCCAGCAGTTACTCGGGTACCGACAGTCTCTATGGCTACACCTTC; CDR3aa: CASSYSGTDSLYGYTF
d_gene: -; abundance: -; v_gene: TRBV1; j_gene: TRBJ2-1; CDR3nt: TGCACCAGCAGCCAACGACTAGGCCGCTACAATGAGCAGTTCTTC; CDR3aa: CTSSQRLGRYNEQFF
d_gene: TRBD2; abundance: few; v_gene: TRBV9; j_gene: TRBJ2-7; CDR3nt: TGTGCCAGCAGCCCGAGACTAGCGGGGGGCTACGAGCAGTACTTC; CDR3aa: CASSPRLAGGYEQYF
d_gene: -; abundance: -; v_gene: TRBV21-1; j_gene: TRBJ1-4; CDR3nt: TGTGCCAGCAGCAAATGGAGAGGCATCGGAGAAAAACTGTTTTTT; CDR3aa: CASSKWRGIGEKLFF
d_gene: TRBD2; abundance: few; v_gene: TRBV5-1; j_gene: TRBJ2-2; CDR3nt: TGCGCCAGCAGCTTGGCCGCTAGCGGGGGCACCGGGGAGCTGTTTTTT; CDR3aa: CASSLAASGGTGELFF
d_gene: TRBD1; abundance: few; v_gene: TRBV29-1; j_gene: TRBJ2-7; CDR3nt: TGCAGCGTAAATCGGGACAGGGCTCATGAGCAGTACTTC; CDR3aa: CSVNRDRAHEQYF
d_gene: TRBD1; abundance: -; v_gene: TRBV5-4; j_gene: TRBJ1-3; CDR3nt: TGTGCCAGCAGCCAACAGGGGCACTCTGGAAACACCATATATTTT; CDR3aa: CASSQQGHSGNTIYF
d_gene: TRBD1; abundance: -; v_gene: TRBV7-9; j_gene: TRBJ2-7; CDR3nt: TGTGCCAGCAGCTTAGGACAGGGGGACGAGCAGTACTTC; CDR3aa: CASSLGQGDEQYF
d_gene: -; abundance: few; v_gene: TRBV18; j_gene: TRBJ1-5; CDR3nt: TGTGCCAGCTCACCAAGGACCGGAGGTGGAGGCAATCAGCCCCAGCATTTT; CDR3aa: CASSPRTGGGGNQPQHF
d_gene: -; abundance: -; v_gene: TRBV9; j_gene: TRBJ2-3; CDR3nt: TGTGCCAGCAGCGGGAGCTACAGGGACCACACAGATACGCAGTATTTT; CDR3aa: CASSGSYRDHTDTQYF
d_gene: TRBD2; abundance: few; v_gene: TRBV5-1; j_gene: TRBJ2-2; CDR3nt: TGCGCCAGCAGCTTGGTCCAGCGGGGGGGCACCGGGGAGCTGTTTTTT; CDR3aa: CASSLVQRGGTGELFF
d_gene: TRBD2; abundance: many; v_gene: TRBV5-1; j_gene: TRBJ2-3; CDR3nt: TGCGCCAGCAGCGGGACCTACGGGGGGGGCACAGATACGCAGTATTTT; CDR3aa: CASSGTYGGGTDTQYF
d_gene: TRBD1; abundance: -; v_gene: TRBV5-1; j_gene: TRBJ1-6; CDR3nt: TGCGCCAGCAGCTGGGGGGACAGCCAAGGTTCACCCCTCCACTTT; CDR3aa: CASSWGDSQGSPLHF
d_gene: -; abundance: few; v_gene: TRBV10-3; j_gene: TRBJ1-5; CDR3nt: TGTGCCATCAGCCCGACAGGCACCAATCAGCCCCAGCATTTT; CDR3aa: CAISPTGTNQPQHF
d_gene: -; abundance: few; v_gene: TRBV6-6; j_gene: TRBJ2-1; CDR3nt: TGTGCCAGCAGTTACGTCGTGGGGCAAAATGAGCAGTTCTTC; CDR3aa: CASSYVVGQNEQFF
d_gene: -; abundance: few; v_gene: TRBV7-9; j_gene: TRBJ2-1; CDR3nt: TGTGCCAGCAGCTTAGTATCGCGGAACAATGAGCAGTTCTTC; CDR3aa: CASSLVSRNNEQFF
d_gene: -; abundance: -; v_gene: TRBV2; j_gene: TRBJ1-2; CDR3nt: TGTGCCAGCAGTGGGCTGAAGGGGTCAAACTATGGCTACACCTTC; CDR3aa: CASSGLKGSNYGYTF
d_gene: TRBD2; abundance: few; v_gene: TRBV11-2; j_gene: TRBJ2-3; CDR3nt: TGTGCCAGCAGCCTTCGGGGGCGGGGGGGCATAACAGATACGCAGTATTTT; CDR3aa: CASSLRGRGGITDTQYF
d_gene: -; abundance: many; v_gene: TRBV13; j_gene: TRBJ2-5; CDR3nt: TGTGCCAGCAGCTTCGGGGTAAGAGCGACCCAGTACTTC; CDR3aa: CASSFGVRATQYF
d_gene: TRBD2; abundance: -; v_gene: TRBV7-2; j_gene: TRBJ2-3; CDR3nt: TGTGCCAGCAGCTTAGCGGGGACTAGCGGGGCTACGCAGTATTTT; CDR3aa: CASSLAGTSGATQYF
d_gene: TRBD2; abundance: many; v_gene: TRBV5-6; j_gene: TRBJ2-5; CDR3nt: TGTGCCAGCAGCCTTAGCGGGGGGGCCGGGAAGACCCAGTACTTC; CDR3aa: CASSLSGGAGKTQYF
d_gene: -; abundance: -; v_gene: TRBV5-1; j_gene: TRBJ2-2; CDR3nt: TGCGCCAGCAGCCCGGACAGAGAACAGGGGGAGCTGTTTTTT; CDR3aa: CASSPDREQGELFF